The text below deals with one TCR beta chain. Its antigen remains undetermined. One base away there is no much larger clone; base qualities are not given. The source of the sample is a study of cytomegalovirus exposure and HLA in healthy donors (dated by TCRdb to 2016 to 2017). A note on the overall study: An earlier analysis of some 500 of the donors reported about 250 Gb of sequence data and 120 million or so unique TCR beta sequences from 150 million to 200 million T cells. The number of typed donors differed by locus: about 629-630 for A, B, C, DRB1 and DQB1; approximately 540 for DQA1; around 580 for DPA1; and roughly 470 for DPB1. Genome-wide SNP genotypes for about 65% of the 666 donors were used in a later genetic analysis, which treated that subset as a discovery cohort. The aim of the study was to test whether cataloging public T cell receptors could identify signatures of past pathogen exposure. In a later analysis, previously published TCR beta repertoires from about 670 donors were re-analyzed and high-resolution HLA genotyping was added so that TCR occurrence patterns could be studied. The study combined high-throughput TCR immunosequencing, statistical association of individual TCRs with disease status, and machine learning to predict cytomegalovirus infection status. An early release that covered about 600 HLA-typed donors contained approximately 300 gigabases of sequencing data and approximately 85 million unique TCR sequences. Because of strong linkage in the cohort, roughly five DR-DQ haplotypes were treated as single units for association and clustering. Along with the approximately 600-subject first cohort, a separate validation cohort of some 130 different subjects was used. The genetic ancestry cluster associated with self-reported Caucasian donors included around 76% of the approximately 410 genotyped donors. Class I and class II HLA loci were covered by the typing at four-digit resolution. Rather than drawing on any new phenotypic data, the later analysis identified candidate immune exposures from TCR beta sequences and the way those sequences occurred across donors. The study profiled the T cell repertoires of 500 to 800 subjects by immunosequencing and related them to cytomegalovirus serostatus. Across about 380 genotyped donors of the cohort, an average of about 240,000 unique TCR beta nucleotide sequences per donor were sequenced, and roughly 17% of those sequences were non-productive. Every discovery cohort repertoire had been produced on one sequencing platform. In an earlier analysis of a few hundred of the donors, high-throughput TCR beta sequencing was used to judge whether each TCR beta V gene segment behaved as functional or pseudogenic. Donor age, sex, ethnicity and CMV serostatus were collected together with the repertoire data. Study-wide conclusions, independent of this receptor: In a later analysis, HLA-associated TCR beta chains showed more clonal expansion and lower generation probabilities than non-associated chains that were equally common. Cytomegalovirus status was reported to be diagnosed by the classifier with high specificity and sensitivity in both the original and validation cohorts. When HLA alleles, especially DR and DQ, strongly co-occurred, TCR associations were difficult to assign to individual alleles. In a later analysis, 16,951 TCR beta sequences were associated with specific HLA alleles at a false discovery rate of 0.05. A few of the identified cytomegalovirus-associated TCR beta chains were confirmed in vitro to be specific for cytomegalovirus antigens. The 87-base-pair reads could not distinguish some IMGT-functional V segments, including TRBV6-2 and TRBV6-3, so those segments were excluded. Because some donors lacked HLA typing at each locus, the association tests relied only on the typed subset. Linkage disequilibrium might explain the correlated functional status among segregating V segments, but an unknown experimental factor could not be excluded. A cluster of highly shared sequence variants was judged likely to be a technical artifact of the sequencing pipeline. The earlier analysis of some 560 of the donors excluded over 15 rarely observed V segments, including chromosome 9 orphons, because counts were too low. A further reported finding was that TCR beta sequences accurately predicted the HLA-A and HLA-B alleles for most subjects in the first cohort. A later analysis found that most CMV-associated TCR beta chains appeared HLA-restricted, with HLA associations seemingly driven largely by CMV exposure. According to a later genetic analysis, donors in an Asian-associated ancestry cluster had fewer N-insertions in productive TCRs than the approximately 670-donor mean. CMV serostatus was the only immune exposure information available for the cohort. Presence/absence analyses assumed roughly uniform sequencing depth across donors, an assumption that may not hold. Broadly in line with IMGT annotations, most TCR beta V segments showed up in productive rearrangements about 87% or about 30% of the time in an earlier analysis of under 700 of the donors. In this cohort, only TCR beta chains were sequenced, and detectable features were limited by the absence of alpha or paired-chain data. A later genetic analysis associated a missense DCLRE1C variant with V-gene and J-gene trimming of TCR beta chains, and an independent cohort replicated the association. Across donors, most TCR sequences were observed very rarely, whereas some public TCRs were present in many individuals. The authors suggested that the approach could potentially be generalized to other disease states and immunological phenotypes. In a later analysis, TCR association rates were found to vary across HLA loci, with the most associated TCRs seen for DRB1 alleles and the fewest for HLA-C alleles. According to a later analysis, parvovirus B19, influenza, CMV and Epstein-Barr virus appeared linked to several top co-occurrence clusters. The study gave a list of over 150 TCR beta chains associated with cytomegalovirus.

For CDR1 and CDR2, the germline V gene lists SGHDT and YYEEEE. Relative to germline, V is missing 0 bases and J is missing 8 bases, with 4 bases of the junction outside any gene match. The CDR3 sequence holds 15 residues, the cysteine and phenylalanine included. Only CDR3 DNA is held: 45 bases, read in frame from base 1. In total, roughly 670 healthy bone marrow donors made up the cohort. At the time of sampling, every cohort member was nominally healthy, though immune exposures that went unrecorded were likely present. The donor tested CMV seronegative, placing the donor among the 300 to 400 seronegative members of the cohort. Every donor gave a peripheral blood sample, and the peripheral blood mononuclear cells from that sample were used for TCR beta sequencing. The Qiagen DNeasy Blood Extraction Kit was used to extract genomic DNA from the blood cell samples. Libraries were made using the immunoSEQ multiplex PCR assay. For the multiplex PCR, a mixture combining 60 forward primers for TCR Vbeta segments and 13 reverse primers for TCR Jbeta segments was used. Amplification of the CDR3 region of rearranged TCR beta genes was performed with a multiplex PCR assay on genomic DNA. Amplified TCR beta libraries were sequenced as 87-base-pair reads on the Illumina HiSeq System. Per the original workflow: A later analysis counted approximately 84 million unique TCR beta chains across the 700 or so repertoires, and around 12 million of these chains were shared by at least two donors. To remove PCR and sequencing errors, raw reads were error-corrected and collapsed into unique sequences using a nearest-neighbor algorithm that merged closely related sequences. V, D and J gene segments were assigned by aligning CDR3 sequences to IMGT reference sequences. Each retained sequence needed at least a six-nucleotide match to both a V gene segment and a J gene segment. Rearrangements were called productive when the CDR3 lacked stop codons and stayed in frame with V and J; all others were non-productive. Following IMGT convention, CDR3 was defined as the stretch from the second conserved V-encoded cysteine up to the conserved J-encoded phenylalanine. The earlier analysis of fewer than 750 of the donors excluded sequences that lacked an unambiguous match to a single V gene segment. An earlier analysis of several hundred of the donors classified V segments as functional when productive rearrangements were above 56.7% and as segregating when the standard deviation between donors was above 5%. A statistical classification framework was built for diagnosing cytomegalovirus status from the catalog of TCR beta chain sequences. In a later analysis, TCR nucleotide sequences were compared against IMGT/GENE-DB human TR gene sequences so that V and J genes could be assigned. In a later analysis, CDR3 sequences and most-parsimonious VDJ recombination scenarios were assigned using the TCRdist pipeline. In a later analysis, every TCR beta chain was defined by the combination of its CDR3 amino acid sequence and its V-gene family, and reads without a unique V-gene family were dropped. In a later analysis, around 600 highly shared, low-generation-probability nucleotide sequences were removed to address suspected cross-contamination and a sequencing artifact. For each public chain, a later analysis derived a clonal expansion index from normalized ranks of inferred template counts within each repertoire. In a later analysis, generation probabilities were computed using a VDJ recombination model fitted to out-of-frame rearrangements, and the results were checked against IGoR. Hypergeometric tests were used in a later analysis to score TCR-TCR, TCR-HLA and TCR-CMV co-occurrence, with a repertoire-size bias correction applied to the TCR pairs. To estimate false discovery rates, a later analysis permuted the HLA or CMV assignments 20 times. A later analysis grouped co-occurring TCRs with DBSCAN, adding TCRdist sequence similarity when clustering within HLA-allele-positive subsets. Co-occurrence clustering excluded repertoires with fewer than 30,000 or more than 120,000 public chains, plus five with anomalous nucleotide sharing. TCRdb retrieved this table from immuneACCESS and kept in-frame rearrangements only. Not all clones are present; in checked studies, unresolved V genes account for under half, and no reason is known for the remainder. Clone size and V and J calls were adopted from that table, with D and trimming inferred from the DNA. In this sample the table shows 150,000 to 200,000 clones, 80% to 85% of which occur a single time. Clones ranked in the top ten supply approximately 1% of the sample.

The chain employs TRBV5-6 and TRBJ1-4, and 10 junction bases match TRBD1. The clonotype originates from a woman aged 40-49 years in good health and CMV-seronegative. Sequenced input: PBMCs. CDR3 sequence: CASSLVGTGAEKLFF. The nucleotides read TGTGCCAGCAGCTTGGTCGGGACAGGGGCCGAAAAACTGTTTTTT.